Listed here is a single T cell receptor (beta chain). Its antigen is not yet known. Nothing much larger sits one base from this clone, and base qualities are not available. Library creation used the immunoSEQ multiplex PCR assay. The source is immuneACCESS, and TCRdb retained only in-frame sequences with V and J called. Part of the clones is not carried over; for the studies checked, unresolved V genes explain less than half of this, and the remainder is unexplained. The sample has over 200,000 clones on record, roughly 87% of them singletons. 10% to 15% of the sample comes from the top ten. The sample comes from a study of control samples from healthy donors and cancer patients (TCRdb year 2020). The CDR3 spans 16 residues, from the cysteine through the phenylalanine. CDR3 DNA only is kept here, 48 bases in frame from base 1. The germline V gene sets CDR1 to SGHRS and CDR2 to YFSETQ. The germline V end is reduced by 3 bases and the J end by 5 bases; junction bases left unmatched: 8.

The source material was PBMCs. The sequence links TRBV5-1 to TRBJ2-2; 9 bases in the middle match TRBD1. This TCR came from a woman aged 60-75 years with lung cancer. The CDR3 protein is CASSSTGGSRTGELFF. The DNA is as follows: TGCGCCAGCAGCTCAACAGGGGGCAGTAGGACCGGGGAGCTGTTTTTT. Extended through the reference TRBV5-1 and TRBJ2-2 proteins, this CDR3 yields the full variable domain: KAGVTQTPRYLIKTRGQQVTLSCSPISGHRSVSWYQQTPGQGLQFLFEYFSETQRNKGNFPGRFSGRQFSNSRSEMNVSTLELGDSALYLCASSSTGGSRTGELFFGEGSRLTVL.